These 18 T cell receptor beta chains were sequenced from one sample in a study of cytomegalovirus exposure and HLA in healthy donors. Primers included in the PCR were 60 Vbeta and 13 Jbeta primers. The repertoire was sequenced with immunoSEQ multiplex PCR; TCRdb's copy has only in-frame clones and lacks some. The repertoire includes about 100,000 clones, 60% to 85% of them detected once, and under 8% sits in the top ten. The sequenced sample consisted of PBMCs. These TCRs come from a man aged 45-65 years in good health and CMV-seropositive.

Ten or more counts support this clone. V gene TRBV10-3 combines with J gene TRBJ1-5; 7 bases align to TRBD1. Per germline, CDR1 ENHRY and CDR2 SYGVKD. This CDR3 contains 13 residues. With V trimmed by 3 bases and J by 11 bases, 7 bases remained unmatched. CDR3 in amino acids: CAISDRQGGAQHF. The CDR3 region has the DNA TGTGCCATCAGTGACCGACAGGGAGGAGCCCAGCATTTT.

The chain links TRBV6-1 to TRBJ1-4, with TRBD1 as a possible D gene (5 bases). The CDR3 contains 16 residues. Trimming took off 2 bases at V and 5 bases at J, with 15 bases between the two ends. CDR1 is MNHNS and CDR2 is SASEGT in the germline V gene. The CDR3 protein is CASSELGYGANEKLFF. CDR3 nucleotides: TGTGCCAGCAGTGAATTAGGGTATGGGGCGAATGAAAAACTGTTTTTT.

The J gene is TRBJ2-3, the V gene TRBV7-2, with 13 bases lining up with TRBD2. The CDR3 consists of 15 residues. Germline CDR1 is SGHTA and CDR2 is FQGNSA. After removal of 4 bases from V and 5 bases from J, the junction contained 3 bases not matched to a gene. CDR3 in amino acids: CASSSRTSGRDTQYF. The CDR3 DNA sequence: TGTGCCAGCAGCTCTCGGACTAGCGGGAGAGATACGCAGTATTTT.

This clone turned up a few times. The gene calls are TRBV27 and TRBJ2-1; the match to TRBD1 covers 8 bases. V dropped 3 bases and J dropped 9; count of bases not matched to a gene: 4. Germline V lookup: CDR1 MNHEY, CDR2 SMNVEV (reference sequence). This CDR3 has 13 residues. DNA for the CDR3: TGTGCCAGCAGTTTTCAGGGGGCCCGTGAGCAGTTCTTC. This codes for CASSFQGAREQFF.

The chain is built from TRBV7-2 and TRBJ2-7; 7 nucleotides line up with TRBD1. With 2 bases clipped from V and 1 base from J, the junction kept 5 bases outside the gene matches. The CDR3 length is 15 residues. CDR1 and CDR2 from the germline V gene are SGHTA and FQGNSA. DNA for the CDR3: TGTGCCAGCAGCTTAACGACAGGGTTGTCCTACGAGCAGTACTTC. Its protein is CASSLTTGLSYEQYF.

This CDR3 is CASSLTQGGNEKLFF. The CDR3 region has the DNA TGTGCCAGCAGTCTTACGCAGGGAGGTAATGAAAAACTGTTTTTT. The V call is TRBV6-5, the J call TRBJ1-4, with TRBD1 as a possible D gene (5 bases). CDR1 is MNHEY and CDR2 is SVGAGI in the germline V gene. This CDR3 spans 15 amino acids. V gave up 5 bases and J gave up 4 bases, with 14 bases separating them.

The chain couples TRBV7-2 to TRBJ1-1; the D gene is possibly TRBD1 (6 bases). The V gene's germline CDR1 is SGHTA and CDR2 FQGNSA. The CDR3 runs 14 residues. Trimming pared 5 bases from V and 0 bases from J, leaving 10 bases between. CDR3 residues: CASSQGRLNTEAFF. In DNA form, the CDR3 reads TGTGCCAGCAGCCAGGGGCGACTGAACACTGAAGCTTTCTTT.

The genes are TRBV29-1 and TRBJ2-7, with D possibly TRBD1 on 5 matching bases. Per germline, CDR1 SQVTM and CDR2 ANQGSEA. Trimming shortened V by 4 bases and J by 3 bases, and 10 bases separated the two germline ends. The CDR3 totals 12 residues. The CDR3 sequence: CSVVDTRYEQYF. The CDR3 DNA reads TGCAGCGTTGTGGACACCCGCTACGAGCAGTACTTC.

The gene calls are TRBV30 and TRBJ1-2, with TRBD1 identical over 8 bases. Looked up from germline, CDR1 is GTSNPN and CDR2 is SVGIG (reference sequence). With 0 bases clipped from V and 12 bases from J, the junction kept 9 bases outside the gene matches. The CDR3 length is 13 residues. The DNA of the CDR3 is TGTGCCTGGAGTGTTAGGACAGGGCTCCCCCACACCTTC. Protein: CAWSVRTGLPHTF.

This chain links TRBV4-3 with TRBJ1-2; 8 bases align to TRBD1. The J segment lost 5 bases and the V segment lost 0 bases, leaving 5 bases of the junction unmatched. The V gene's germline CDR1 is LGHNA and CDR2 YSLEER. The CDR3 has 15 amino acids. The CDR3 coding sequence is TGCGCCAGCAGCCAAGATCCCAGGGGGCTGTATGGCTACACCTTC. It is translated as CASSQDPRGLYGYTF.

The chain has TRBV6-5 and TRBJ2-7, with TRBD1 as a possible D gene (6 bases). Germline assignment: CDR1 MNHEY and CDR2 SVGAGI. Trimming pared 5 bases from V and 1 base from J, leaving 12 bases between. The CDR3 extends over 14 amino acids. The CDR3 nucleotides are TGTGCCAGCAGTACCGGGACACCTTCCTACGAGCAGTACTTC. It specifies CASSTGTPSYEQYF.

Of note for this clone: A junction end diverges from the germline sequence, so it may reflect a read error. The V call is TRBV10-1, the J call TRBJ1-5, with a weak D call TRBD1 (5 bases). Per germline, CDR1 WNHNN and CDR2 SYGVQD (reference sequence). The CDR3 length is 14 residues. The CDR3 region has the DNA TGCGCCAACTCCCACGGAAGGGGCAATCAGCCCCAGAATTTT. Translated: CANSHGRGNQPQNF.

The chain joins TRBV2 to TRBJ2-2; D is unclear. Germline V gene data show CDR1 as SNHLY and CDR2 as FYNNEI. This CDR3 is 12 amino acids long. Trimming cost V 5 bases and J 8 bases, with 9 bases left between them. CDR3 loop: CASSPSPGELFF. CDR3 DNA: TGTGCCAGCAGTCCCAGTCCGGGGGAGCTGTTTTTT.

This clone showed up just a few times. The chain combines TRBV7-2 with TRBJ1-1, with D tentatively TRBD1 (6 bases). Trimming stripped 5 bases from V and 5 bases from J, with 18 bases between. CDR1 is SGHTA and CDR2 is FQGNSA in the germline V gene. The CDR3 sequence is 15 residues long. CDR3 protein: CASSTWTVSRTEAFF. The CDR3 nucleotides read TGTGCCAGCAGCACCTGGACAGTATCGAGGACTGAAGCTTTCTTT.

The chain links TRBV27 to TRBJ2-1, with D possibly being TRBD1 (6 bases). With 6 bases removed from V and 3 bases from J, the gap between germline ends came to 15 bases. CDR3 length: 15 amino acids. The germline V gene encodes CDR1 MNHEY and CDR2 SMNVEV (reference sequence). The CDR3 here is CASRASGVGYNEQFF. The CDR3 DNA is TGTGCCAGCAGAGCCTCAGGGGTTGGCTACAATGAGCAGTTCTTC.

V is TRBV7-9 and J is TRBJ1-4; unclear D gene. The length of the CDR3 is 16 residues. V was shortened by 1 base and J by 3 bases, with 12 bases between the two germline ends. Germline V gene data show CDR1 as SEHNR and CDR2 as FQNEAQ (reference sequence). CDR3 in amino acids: CASSLGWREPNEKLFF. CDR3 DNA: TGTGCCAGCAGCTTAGGGTGGAGGGAACCTAATGAAAAACTGTTTTTT.

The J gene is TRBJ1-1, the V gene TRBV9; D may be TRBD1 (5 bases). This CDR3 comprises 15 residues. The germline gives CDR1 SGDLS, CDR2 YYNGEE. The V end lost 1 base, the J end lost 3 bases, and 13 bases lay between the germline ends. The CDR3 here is CASSVQFGGDTEAFF. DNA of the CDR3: TGTGCCAGCAGCGTACAGTTCGGGGGAGACACTGAAGCTTTCTTT. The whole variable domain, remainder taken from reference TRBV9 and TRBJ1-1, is DSGVTQTPKHLITATGQRVTLRCSPRSGDLSVYWYQQSLDQGLQFLIQYYNGEERAKGNILERFSAQQFPDLHSELNLSSLELGDSALYFCASSVQFGGDTEAFFGQGTRLTVV.

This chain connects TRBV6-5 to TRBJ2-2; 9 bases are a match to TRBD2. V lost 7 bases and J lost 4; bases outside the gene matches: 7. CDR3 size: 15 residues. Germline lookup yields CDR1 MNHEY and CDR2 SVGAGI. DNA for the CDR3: TGTGCCAGCACTCAGACTAGCGGTGTCACCGGGGAGCTGTTTTTT. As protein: CASTQTSGVTGELFF.